The present T cell receptor beta chain was sequenced within a study of OX40 agonist ivuxolimab in advanced cancers. Study conclusions and caveats: Among some nonresponders, normalized T-cell clonal expansion was also low.

Baseline, cycle 4 day 1, and cycle 7 day 1 were the blood sampling points. Libraries were prepared by immunoSEQ multiplex PCR; TCRdb keeps only in-frame clonotypes and omits some of them. The sample comprises approximately 63,000 clones, 75% to 90% of which are singletons, and 5.5% to 8% rests with the top ten. Germline V gives CDR1 MNHNS, CDR2 SASEGT. V lost 2 bases and J lost 8, with 15 bases in between. The CDR3 consists of 14 residues. Notes on this clone: Its antigen is still unknown.

This sequence joins TRBV6-1 and TRBJ1-1; D is perhaps TRBD1 (5 bases). This receptor was taken from an adult with an advanced solid tumor such as melanoma, head and neck, liver or kidney cancer. Sequenced here: CD4+ or CD8+ T cells sorted from blood, sampled in a trial of the OX40 agonist ivuxolimab. The CDR3 nucleotides read TGTGCCAGCAGTGAAATAAGGACCGGGGCCGAAGCTTTCTTT. Translating it yields CASSEIRTGAEAFF.